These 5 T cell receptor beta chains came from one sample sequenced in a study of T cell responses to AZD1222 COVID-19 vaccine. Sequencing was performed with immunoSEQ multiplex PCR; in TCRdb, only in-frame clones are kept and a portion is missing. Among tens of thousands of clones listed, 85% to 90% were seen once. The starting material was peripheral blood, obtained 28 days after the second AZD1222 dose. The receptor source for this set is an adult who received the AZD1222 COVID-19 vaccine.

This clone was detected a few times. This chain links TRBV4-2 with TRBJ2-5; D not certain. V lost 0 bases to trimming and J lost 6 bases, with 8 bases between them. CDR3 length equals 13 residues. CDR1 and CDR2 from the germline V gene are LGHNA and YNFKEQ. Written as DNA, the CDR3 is TGTGCCAGCAGCCAAGATAATGGGAAGACCCAGTACTTC. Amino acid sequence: CASSQDNGKTQYF.

In DNA, the CDR3 is TGCGCCAGCAGCCAAGAAGTAACAGGGGCCCACTATGGCTACACCTTC. Translated, it gives CASSQEVTGAHYGYTF. The chain combines TRBV4-1 with TRBJ1-2; 7 bases are a match to TRBD1. The CDR3 runs to 16 residues. With 0 bases clipped from V and 3 bases from J, the junction kept 7 bases outside the gene matches. Germline V gene sequence: CDR1 MGHRA, CDR2 YSYEKL.

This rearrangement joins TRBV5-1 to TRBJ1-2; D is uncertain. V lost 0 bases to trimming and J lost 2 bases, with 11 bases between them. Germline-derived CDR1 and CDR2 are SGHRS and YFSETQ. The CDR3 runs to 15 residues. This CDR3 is CASSLVLGQNYGYTF. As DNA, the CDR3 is TGCGCCAGCAGCTTGGTGCTGGGCCAGAACTATGGCTACACCTTC. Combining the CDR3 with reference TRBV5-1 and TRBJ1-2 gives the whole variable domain KAGVTQTPRYLIKTRGQQVTLSCSPISGHRSVSWYQQTPGQGLQFLFEYFSETQRNKGNFPGRFSGRQFSNSRSEMNVSTLELGDSALYLCASSLVLGQNYGYTFGSGTRLTVV.

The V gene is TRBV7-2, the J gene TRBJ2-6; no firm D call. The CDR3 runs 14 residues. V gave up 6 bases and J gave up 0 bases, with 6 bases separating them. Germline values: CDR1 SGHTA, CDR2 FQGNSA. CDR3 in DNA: TGTGCCAGCAGGTCAAGCTCTGGGGCCAACGTCCTGACTTTC. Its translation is CASRSSSGANVLTF.

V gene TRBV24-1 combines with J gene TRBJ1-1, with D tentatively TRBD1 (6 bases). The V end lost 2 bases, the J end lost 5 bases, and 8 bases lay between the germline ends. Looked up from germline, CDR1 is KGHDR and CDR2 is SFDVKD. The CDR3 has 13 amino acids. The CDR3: CATSDSTGTEAFF. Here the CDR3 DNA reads TGTGCCACCAGTGATTCGACAGGAACTGAAGCTTTCTTT.